The rows below give T cell receptor beta chains drawn from one sample of a study of cytomegalovirus exposure and HLA in healthy donors. TCRdb's table, derived via immunoSEQ multiplex PCR, lists solely in-frame clones and lacks some. The data show about 180,000 clones, with about 79% seen just once and about 1.6% held by the top ten. The specimen was PBMCs. These receptors came from a man aged 18 to 30 in good health and CMV-seronegative. The CDR3 runs from the conserved cysteine through the conserved F or W. A D gene is named only where the DNA matches it firmly. A row's size may be missing; if present it is once, few, many or a size class.

clone_size: few; d_call: -; j_call: TRBJ1-1; v_call: TRBV2; cdr3_aa: CASSERVGRSSAFF; cdr3_nt: TGTGCCAGCAGTGAAAGAGTGGGCAGATCATCTGCTTTCTTT
clone_size: -; d_call: TRBD1; j_call: TRBJ2-5; v_call: TRBV5-1; cdr3_aa: CASSSGDREFEETQYF; cdr3_nt: TGCGCCAGCAGCTCCGGGGACAGGGAGTTCGAAGAGACCCAGTACTTC
clone_size: few; d_call: -; j_call: TRBJ2-6; v_call: TRBV2; cdr3_aa: CASRARASGANVLTF; cdr3_nt: TGTGCCAGCAGAGCACGAGCCTCTGGGGCCAACGTCCTGACTTTC
clone_size: -; d_call: -; j_call: TRBJ1-1; v_call: TRBV27; cdr3_aa: CASSLLHRPMNTEAFF; cdr3_nt: TGTGCCAGCAGTCTATTACACAGGCCTATGAACACTGAAGCTTTCTTT
clone_size: few; d_call: -; j_call: TRBJ2-1; v_call: TRBV1; cdr3_aa: CTSSQGPTNEQFF; cdr3_nt: TGCACCAGCAGCCAAGGCCCCACAAATGAGCAGTTCTTC
clone_size: -; d_call: -; j_call: TRBJ1-1; v_call: TRBV5-1; cdr3_aa: CASSSLVGLLPEAFF; cdr3_nt: TGCGCCAGCAGCTCCCTAGTAGGCTTACTTCCTGAAGCTTTCTTT
clone_size: -; d_call: TRBD2; j_call: TRBJ2-5; v_call: TRBV28; cdr3_aa: CASTYLTSGRETQYF; cdr3_nt: TGTGCCAGCACCTACCTCACTAGCGGGAGGGAGACCCAGTACTTC
clone_size: few; d_call: TRBD1; j_call: TRBJ1-2; v_call: TRBV5-4; cdr3_aa: CASSRDRGLTLYGYTF; cdr3_nt: TGTGCCAGCAGCCGGGACAGGGGGCTAACCCTCTATGGCTACACCTTC
clone_size: -; d_call: TRBD1; j_call: TRBJ1-3; v_call: TRBV28; cdr3_aa: CASSWTGSGNTIYF; cdr3_nt: TGTGCCAGCAGTTGGACAGGGTCTGGAAACACCATATATTTT
clone_size: -; d_call: -; j_call: TRBJ2-7; v_call: TRBV5-1; cdr3_aa: CASRLHRGAGYEQYF; cdr3_nt: TGCGCCAGCAGACTCCACCGCGGGGCGGGCTACGAGCAGTACTTC
clone_size: few; d_call: TRBD1; j_call: TRBJ2-1; v_call: TRBV28; cdr3_aa: CASGQGVNEQFF; cdr3_nt: TGTGCCAGCGGACAGGGAGTCAACGAGCAGTTCTTC
clone_size: -; d_call: -; j_call: TRBJ2-2; v_call: TRBV30; cdr3_aa: CAWWPRRDSSNTGELFF; cdr3_nt: TGTGCCTGGTGGCCCCGCCGGGACTCTTCGAACACCGGGGAGCTGTTTTTT
clone_size: once; d_call: -; j_call: TRBJ2-7; v_call: TRBV28; cdr3_aa: CASSQTYEQYF; cdr3_nt: TGTGCCAGCAGCCAGACCTACGAGCAGTACTTC
clone_size: -; d_call: TRBD2; j_call: TRBJ2-7; v_call: TRBV6-5; cdr3_aa: CASSPWRGYEQYF; cdr3_nt: TGTGCCAGCAGCCCCTGGCGGGGGTACGAGCAGTACTTC
clone_size: once; d_call: -; j_call: TRBJ2-1; v_call: TRBV7-9; cdr3_aa: CASSLAGGHEQFF; cdr3_nt: TGTGCCAGCAGCTTAGCGGGGGGGCACGAGCAGTTCTTC
clone_size: -; d_call: -; j_call: TRBJ2-3; v_call: TRBV5-1; cdr3_aa: CASSLIDTQYF; cdr3_nt: TGCGCCAGCAGCCTAATAGATACGCAGTATTTT
clone_size: -; d_call: -; j_call: TRBJ1-3; v_call: TRBV7-2; cdr3_aa: CASKLDGGRSSGNTIYF; cdr3_nt: TGTGCCAGTAAGTTAGACGGGGGACGGAGCTCTGGAAACACCATATATTTT
clone_size: -; d_call: TRBD1; j_call: TRBJ1-3; v_call: TRBV7-9; cdr3_aa: CASSSRDSLSGNTIYF; cdr3_nt: TGTGCCAGCAGCTCCCGGGACAGCCTCTCTGGAAACACCATATATTTT
clone_size: -; d_call: -; j_call: TRBJ2-3; v_call: TRBV6-4; cdr3_aa: CASSDSAGPTDTQYF; cdr3_nt: TGTGCCAGCAGTGACTCGGCGGGGCCCACAGATACGCAGTATTTT
clone_size: few; d_call: -; j_call: TRBJ1-4; v_call: TRBV7-9; cdr3_aa: CASSLYLRGTNEKLFF; cdr3_nt: TGTGCCAGCAGCTTATATCTGCGGGGTACTAATGAAAAACTGTTTTTT
clone_size: -; d_call: -; j_call: TRBJ1-1; v_call: TRBV18; cdr3_aa: CASSPKRGTEAFF; cdr3_nt: TGTGCCAGCTCCCCAAAGCGGGGTACTGAAGCTTTCTTT
clone_size: -; d_call: TRBD1; j_call: TRBJ1-1; v_call: TRBV25-1; cdr3_aa: CASSARDRWGLNTEAFF; cdr3_nt: TGTGCCAGCAGTGCACGGGACAGGTGGGGTTTGAACACTGAAGCTTTCTTT
clone_size: once; d_call: -; j_call: TRBJ1-5; v_call: TRBV30; cdr3_aa: CAWSVQHLVGNQPQHF; cdr3_nt: TGTGCCTGGAGTGTACAGCACCTGGTGGGCAATCAGCCCCAGCATTTT
clone_size: -; d_call: TRBD2; j_call: TRBJ2-7; v_call: TRBV4-1; cdr3_aa: CASSQASTSGSGEQYF; cdr3_nt: TGCGCCAGCAGCCAAGCGAGTACTAGCGGGAGTGGCGAGCAGTACTTC
clone_size: -; d_call: -; j_call: TRBJ2-7; v_call: TRBV28; cdr3_aa: CASSFRGDYEQYF; cdr3_nt: TGTGCCAGCAGTTTCAGGGGAGACTACGAGCAGTACTTC
clone_size: once; d_call: -; j_call: TRBJ1-4; v_call: TRBV5-8; cdr3_aa: CASSRGTIGGEKLFF; cdr3_nt: TGTGCCAGCAGCCGCGGGACTATCGGTGGGGAAAAACTGTTTTTT
clone_size: -; d_call: -; j_call: TRBJ2-3; v_call: TRBV6-5; cdr3_aa: CASRPSRGDTQYF; cdr3_nt: TGTGCCAGCCGCCCAAGCCGCGGGGATACGCAGTATTTT
clone_size: -; d_call: -; j_call: TRBJ2-7; v_call: TRBV7-9; cdr3_aa: CASSLAGQFRHEQYF; cdr3_nt: TGTGCCAGCAGCTTAGCCGGACAATTTAGGCACGAGCAGTACTTC
clone_size: -; d_call: -; j_call: TRBJ2-1; v_call: TRBV18; cdr3_aa: CASSPRQDNEQFF; cdr3_nt: TGTGCCAGCTCACCACGACAGGACAATGAGCAGTTCTTC
clone_size: -; d_call: -; j_call: TRBJ2-7; v_call: TRBV11-2; cdr3_aa: CASSPTGGPSSYEQYF; cdr3_nt: TGTGCCAGCAGCCCCACGGGGGGCCCCAGCTCCTACGAGCAGTACTTC
clone_size: -; d_call: -; j_call: TRBJ1-2; v_call: TRBV28; cdr3_aa: CASSQAQGYTF; cdr3_nt: TGTGCCAGCAGCCAAGCTCAGGGGTACACCTTC
clone_size: -; d_call: TRBD1; j_call: TRBJ2-3; v_call: TRBV4-1; cdr3_aa: CASSQALPGQGHPSTDTQYF; cdr3_nt: TGCGCCAGCAGCCAAGCCTTACCGGGACAGGGACACCCTAGCACAGATACGCAGTATTTT
clone_size: -; d_call: -; j_call: TRBJ2-5; v_call: TRBV10-3; cdr3_aa: CAISIGGQETQYF; cdr3_nt: TGTGCCATCAGTATAGGGGGCCAAGAGACCCAGTACTTC
clone_size: -; d_call: TRBD1; j_call: TRBJ1-2; v_call: TRBV29-1; cdr3_aa: CSVEARDREDNGYTF; cdr3_nt: TGCAGCGTTGAAGCGCGAGACAGGGAGGATAATGGCTACACCTTC
clone_size: -; d_call: -; j_call: TRBJ1-2; v_call: TRBV30; cdr3_aa: CAWSVQVAVEGYTF; cdr3_nt: TGTGCCTGGAGTGTACAGGTGGCAGTGGAAGGCTACACCTTC
clone_size: few; d_call: -; j_call: TRBJ1-1; v_call: TRBV28; cdr3_aa: CASITLRTTRDTEAFF; cdr3_nt: TGTGCCAGCATCACCTTGAGGACCACGAGGGACACTGAAGCTTTCTTT
clone_size: -; d_call: -; j_call: TRBJ2-1; v_call: TRBV19; cdr3_aa: CARIIKTLTATCSYNEQFF; cdr3_nt: TGTGCCAGAATAATAAAAACCCTGACCGCGACTTGCTCCTACAATGAGCAGTTCTTC
clone_size: -; d_call: -; j_call: TRBJ2-2; v_call: TRBV19; cdr3_aa: CASSIRGSANTGELFF; cdr3_nt: TGTGCCAGTAGTATCCGAGGGAGCGCGAACACCGGGGAGCTGTTTTTT
clone_size: once; d_call: -; j_call: TRBJ1-4; v_call: TRBV28; cdr3_aa: CASSAQGPGEKLFF; cdr3_nt: TGTGCCAGCAGTGCGCAGGGCCCGGGCGAAAAACTGTTTTTT